The sequence of this T cell receptor (beta chain) was determined in a study of blood T cell repertoires in COVID-19. The V gene's germline CDR1 is MNHEY and CDR2 SVGAGI. The CDR3 runs to 13 residues. Germline trimming cut 6 bases from V and 5 bases from J; bases unmatched to any gene: 6. Original processing methods: For nucleated cells, counts were estimated from reference gene primer amplification. Assay: immunoSEQ multiplex PCR; the TCRdb copy retains only in-frame clones and omits some. V, J and clone size are those of that table, while D and trimming were read from the DNA. Altogether 300,000 to 400,000 clones are present, 85% to 90% being singletons, with the ten largest covering around 2.9%.

This receptor was obtained from a human donor in a cohort sampled during active COVID-19. The chain uses TRBV6-5 and TRBJ2-7, with TRBD2 matching over 8 bases. The sample comprised peripheral blood. Written as DNA, the CDR3 is TGTGCCAGCAGGGACCCCGGGGGGGACGAGCAGTACTTC. Translating it yields CASRDPGGDEQYF.